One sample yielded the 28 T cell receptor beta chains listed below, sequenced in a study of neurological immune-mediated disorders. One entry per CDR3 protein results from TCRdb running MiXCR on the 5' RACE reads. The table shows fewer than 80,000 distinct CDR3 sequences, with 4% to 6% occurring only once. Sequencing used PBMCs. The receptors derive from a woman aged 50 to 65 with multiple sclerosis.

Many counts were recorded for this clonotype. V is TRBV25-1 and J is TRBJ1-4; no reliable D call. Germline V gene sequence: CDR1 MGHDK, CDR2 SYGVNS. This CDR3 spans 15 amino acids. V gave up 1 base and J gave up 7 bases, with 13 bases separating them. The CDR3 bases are TGTGCCAGCAGTGAATCGGGATTGTCTGGTGAAAAACTGTTTTTT. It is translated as CASSESGLSGEKLFF.

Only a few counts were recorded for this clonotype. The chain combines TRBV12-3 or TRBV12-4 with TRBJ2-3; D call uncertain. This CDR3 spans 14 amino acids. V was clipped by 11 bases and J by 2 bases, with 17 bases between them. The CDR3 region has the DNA TGTGCCGGATCTCAGGTGGTCAACACAGATACGCAGTATTTT. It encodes CAGSQVVNTDTQYF.

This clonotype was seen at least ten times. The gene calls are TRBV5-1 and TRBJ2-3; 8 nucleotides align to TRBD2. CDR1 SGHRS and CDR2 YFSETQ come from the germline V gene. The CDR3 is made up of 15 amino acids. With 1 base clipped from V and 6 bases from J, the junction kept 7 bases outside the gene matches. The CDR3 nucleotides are TGCGCCAGCAGCTTGAGGGGACTAGAGGGTGATACGCAGTATTTT. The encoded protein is CASSLRGLEGDTQYF.

CDR3 residues: CASSYAAARQETQYF. CDR3 DNA: TGTGCCAGCAGTTACGCGGCCGCAAGACAAGAGACCCAGTACTTC. The J gene is TRBJ2-5, the V gene TRBV6-2 or TRBV6-3; D uncertain. The germline CDR1 and CDR2 sequences are MNHEY and SVGEGT. The CDR3 contains 15 residues. With 2 bases removed from V and 2 bases from J, the gap between germline ends came to 12 bases.

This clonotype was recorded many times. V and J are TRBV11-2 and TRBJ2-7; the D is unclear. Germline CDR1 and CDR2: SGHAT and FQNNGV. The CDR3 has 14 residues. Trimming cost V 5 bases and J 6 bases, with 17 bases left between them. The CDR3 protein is CASSVLQLIAEQYF. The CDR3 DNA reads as TGTGCCAGCAGCGTCCTACAGCTAATCGCCGAGCAGTACTTC.

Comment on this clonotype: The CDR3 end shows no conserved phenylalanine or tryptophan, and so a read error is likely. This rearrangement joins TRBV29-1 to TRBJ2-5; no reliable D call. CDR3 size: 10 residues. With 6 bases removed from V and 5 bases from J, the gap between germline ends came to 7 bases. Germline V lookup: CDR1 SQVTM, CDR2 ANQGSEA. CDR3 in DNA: TGCAGCGTGGAAAAGGAGACCCAGTACATC. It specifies CSVEKETQYI.

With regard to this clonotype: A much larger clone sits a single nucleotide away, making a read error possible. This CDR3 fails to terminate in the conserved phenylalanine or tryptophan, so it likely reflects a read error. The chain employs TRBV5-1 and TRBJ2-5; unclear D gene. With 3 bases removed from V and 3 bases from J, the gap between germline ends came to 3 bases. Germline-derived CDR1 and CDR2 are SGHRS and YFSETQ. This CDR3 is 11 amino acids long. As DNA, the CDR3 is TGCGCCAGCAGCTGGAAAGAGACCCAGTACTAC. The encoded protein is CASSWKETQYY.

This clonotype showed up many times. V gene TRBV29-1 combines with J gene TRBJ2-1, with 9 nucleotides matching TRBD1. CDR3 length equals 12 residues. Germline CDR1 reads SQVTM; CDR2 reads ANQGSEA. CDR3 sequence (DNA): TGCAGTTATAGGACAGGGGCCTACGAGCAGTTCTTC. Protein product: CSYRTGAYEQFF.

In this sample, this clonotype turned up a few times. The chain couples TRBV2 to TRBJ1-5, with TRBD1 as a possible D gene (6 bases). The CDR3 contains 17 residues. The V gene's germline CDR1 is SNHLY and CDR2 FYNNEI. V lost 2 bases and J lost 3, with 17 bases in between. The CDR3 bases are TGTGCCAGCAGTGAACCTAGGGGACAAAATGTCAATCAGCCCCAGCATTTT. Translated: CASSEPRGQNVNQPQHF.

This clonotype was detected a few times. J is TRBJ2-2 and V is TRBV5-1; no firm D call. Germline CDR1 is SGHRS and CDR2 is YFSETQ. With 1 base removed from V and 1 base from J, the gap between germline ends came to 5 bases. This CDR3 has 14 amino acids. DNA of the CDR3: TGCGCCAGCAGCTTGACCCAGAACACCGGGGAGCTGTTTTTT. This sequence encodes CASSLTQNTGELFF.

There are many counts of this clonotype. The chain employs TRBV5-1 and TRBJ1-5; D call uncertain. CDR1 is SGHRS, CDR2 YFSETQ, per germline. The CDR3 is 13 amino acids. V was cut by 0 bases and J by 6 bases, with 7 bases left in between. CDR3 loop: CASSLDSGQPQHF. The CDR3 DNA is TGCGCCAGCAGCTTGGATTCGGGTCAGCCCCAGCATTTT.

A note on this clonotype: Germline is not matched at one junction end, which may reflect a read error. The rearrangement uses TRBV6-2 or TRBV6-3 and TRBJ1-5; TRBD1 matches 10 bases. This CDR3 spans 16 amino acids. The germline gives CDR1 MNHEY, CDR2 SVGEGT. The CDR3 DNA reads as TGTGCCAGCAGTTCAACTCCGGGACAGGGGAGGCAGCCCCAGAATTTT. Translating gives CASSSTPGQGRQPQNF.

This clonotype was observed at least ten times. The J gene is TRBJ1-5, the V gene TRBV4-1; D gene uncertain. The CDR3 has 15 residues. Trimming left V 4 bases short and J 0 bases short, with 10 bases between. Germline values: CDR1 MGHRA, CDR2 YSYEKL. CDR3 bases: TGCGCCAGCAGCCCGGTCGTTTCTAGCAATCAGCCCCAGCATTTT. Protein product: CASSPVVSSNQPQHF.

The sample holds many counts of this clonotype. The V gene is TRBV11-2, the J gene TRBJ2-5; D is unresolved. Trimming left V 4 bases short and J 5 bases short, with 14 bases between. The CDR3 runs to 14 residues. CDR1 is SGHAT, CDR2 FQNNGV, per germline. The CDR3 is CASSYDWGWETQYF. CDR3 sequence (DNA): TGTGCCAGCAGCTACGACTGGGGTTGGGAGACCCAGTACTTC.

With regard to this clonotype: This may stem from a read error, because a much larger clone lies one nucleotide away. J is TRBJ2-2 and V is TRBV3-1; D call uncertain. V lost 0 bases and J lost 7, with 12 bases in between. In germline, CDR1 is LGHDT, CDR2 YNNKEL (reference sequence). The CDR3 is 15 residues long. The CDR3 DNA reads TGTGCCAGCAGCCAAGATAGTCCTATTAACGGGGAGCTGTTTTTT. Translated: CASSQDSPINGELFF.

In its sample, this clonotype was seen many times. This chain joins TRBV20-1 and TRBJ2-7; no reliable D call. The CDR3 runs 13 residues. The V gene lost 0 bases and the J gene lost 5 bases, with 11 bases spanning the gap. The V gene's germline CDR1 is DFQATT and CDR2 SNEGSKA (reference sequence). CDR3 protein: CSARDYQLDEQYF. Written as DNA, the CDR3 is TGCAGTGCTAGAGATTACCAGCTAGACGAGCAGTACTTC.

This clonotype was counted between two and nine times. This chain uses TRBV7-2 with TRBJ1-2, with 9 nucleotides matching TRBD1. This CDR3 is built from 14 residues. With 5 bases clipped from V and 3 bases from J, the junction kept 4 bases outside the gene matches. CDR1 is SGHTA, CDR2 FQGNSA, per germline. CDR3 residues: CASSPGQGDYGYTF. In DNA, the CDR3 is TGTGCCAGCAGCCCGGGACAGGGAGACTATGGCTACACCTTC. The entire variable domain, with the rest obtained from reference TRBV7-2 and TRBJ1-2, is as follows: GAGVSQSPSNKVTEKGKDVELRCDPISGHTALYWYRQSLGQGLEFLIYFQGNSAPDKSGLPSDRFSAERTGGSVSTLTIQRTQQEDSAVYLCASSPGQGDYGYTFGSGTRLTVV.

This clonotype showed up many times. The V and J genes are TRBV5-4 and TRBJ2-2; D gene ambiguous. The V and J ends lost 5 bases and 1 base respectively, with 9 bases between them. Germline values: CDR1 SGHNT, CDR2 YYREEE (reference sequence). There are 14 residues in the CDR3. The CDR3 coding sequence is TGTGCCAGCAGGGCAGGCGGGAACACCGGGGAGCTGTTTTTT. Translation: CASRAGGNTGELFF.

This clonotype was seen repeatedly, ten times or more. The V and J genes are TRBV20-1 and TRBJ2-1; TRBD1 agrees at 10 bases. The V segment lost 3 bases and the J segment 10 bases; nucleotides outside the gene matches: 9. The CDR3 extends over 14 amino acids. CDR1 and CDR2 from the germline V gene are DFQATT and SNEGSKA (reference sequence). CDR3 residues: CSARGQGPGIEQFF. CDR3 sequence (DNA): TGCAGTGCTAGGGGACAGGGGCCGGGAATCGAGCAGTTCTTC.

The CDR3 nucleotides read TGCAGGGCAGGGTTGAACACTGAAGCTTTCTTT. Encoded protein: CRAGLNTEAFF. V usage is TRBV20-1 and J usage is TRBJ1-1, with D possibly TRBD1 on 5 matching bases. CDR1 and CDR2 from the germline V gene are DFQATT and SNEGSKA (reference sequence). This CDR3 contains 11 residues.

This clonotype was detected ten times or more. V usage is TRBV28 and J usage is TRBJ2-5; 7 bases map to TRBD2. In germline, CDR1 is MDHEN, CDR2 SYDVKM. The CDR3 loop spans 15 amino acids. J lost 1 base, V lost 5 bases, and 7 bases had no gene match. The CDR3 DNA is TGTGCCAGCAGTGATCTAGCGGTTAGCCAAGAGACCCAGTACTTC. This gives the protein CASSDLAVSQETQYF.

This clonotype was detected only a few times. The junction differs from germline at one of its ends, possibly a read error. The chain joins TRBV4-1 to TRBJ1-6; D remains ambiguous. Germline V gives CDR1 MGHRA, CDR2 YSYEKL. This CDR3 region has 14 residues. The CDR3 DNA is TGCGCCAGCAGCCAAGATATCCGGGATTCACCCCTCAACTTT. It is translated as CASSQDIRDSPLNF.

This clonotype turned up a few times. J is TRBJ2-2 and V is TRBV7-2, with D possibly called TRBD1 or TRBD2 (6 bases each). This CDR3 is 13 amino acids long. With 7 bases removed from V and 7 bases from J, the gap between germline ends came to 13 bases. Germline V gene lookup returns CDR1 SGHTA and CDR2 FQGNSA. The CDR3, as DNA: TGTGCCAGCACCCCCGGGGGCGACGGGGAGCTGTTTTTT. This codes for CASTPGGDGELFF. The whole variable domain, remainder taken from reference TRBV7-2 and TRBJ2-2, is GAGVSQSPSNKVTEKGKDVELRCDPISGHTALYWYRQSLGQGLEFLIYFQGNSAPDKSGLPSDRFSAERTGGSVSTLTIQRTQQEDSAVYLCASTPGGDGELFFGEGSRLTVL.

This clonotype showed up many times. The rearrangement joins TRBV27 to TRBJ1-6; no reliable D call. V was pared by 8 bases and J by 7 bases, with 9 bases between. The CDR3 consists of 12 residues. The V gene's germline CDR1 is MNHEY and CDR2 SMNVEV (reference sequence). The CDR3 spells CASGFLNSPLHF. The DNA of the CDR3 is TGTGCCAGCGGGTTCCTAAATTCACCCCTCCACTTT.

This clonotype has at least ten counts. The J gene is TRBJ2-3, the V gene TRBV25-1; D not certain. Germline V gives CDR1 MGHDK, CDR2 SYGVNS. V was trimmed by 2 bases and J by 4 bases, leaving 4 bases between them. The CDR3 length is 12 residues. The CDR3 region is CASSERPDTQYF. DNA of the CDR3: TGTGCCAGCAGTGAAAGACCAGATACGCAGTATTTT.

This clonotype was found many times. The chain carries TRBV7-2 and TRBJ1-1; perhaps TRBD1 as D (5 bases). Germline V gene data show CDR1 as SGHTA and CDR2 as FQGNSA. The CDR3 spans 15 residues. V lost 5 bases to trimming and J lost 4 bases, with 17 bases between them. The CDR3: CASSPHPGGGTEAFF. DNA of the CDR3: TGTGCCAGCAGCCCCCACCCCGGGGGGGGCACTGAAGCTTTCTTT.

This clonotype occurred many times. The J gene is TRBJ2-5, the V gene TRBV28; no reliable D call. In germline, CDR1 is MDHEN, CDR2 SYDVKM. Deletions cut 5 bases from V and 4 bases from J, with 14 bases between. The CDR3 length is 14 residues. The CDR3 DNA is TGTGCCAGCAGTCCTGAGGAAGGCGGAGAGACCCAGTACTTC. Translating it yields CASSPEEGGETQYF.

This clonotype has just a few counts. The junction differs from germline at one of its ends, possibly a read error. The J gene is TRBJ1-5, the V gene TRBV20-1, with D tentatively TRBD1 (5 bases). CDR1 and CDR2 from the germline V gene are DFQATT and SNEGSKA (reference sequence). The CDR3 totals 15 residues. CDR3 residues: CSARKGTASNQPQNF. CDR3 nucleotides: TGCAGTGCTAGGAAAGGGACGGCTAGCAATCAGCCCCAGAATTTT.